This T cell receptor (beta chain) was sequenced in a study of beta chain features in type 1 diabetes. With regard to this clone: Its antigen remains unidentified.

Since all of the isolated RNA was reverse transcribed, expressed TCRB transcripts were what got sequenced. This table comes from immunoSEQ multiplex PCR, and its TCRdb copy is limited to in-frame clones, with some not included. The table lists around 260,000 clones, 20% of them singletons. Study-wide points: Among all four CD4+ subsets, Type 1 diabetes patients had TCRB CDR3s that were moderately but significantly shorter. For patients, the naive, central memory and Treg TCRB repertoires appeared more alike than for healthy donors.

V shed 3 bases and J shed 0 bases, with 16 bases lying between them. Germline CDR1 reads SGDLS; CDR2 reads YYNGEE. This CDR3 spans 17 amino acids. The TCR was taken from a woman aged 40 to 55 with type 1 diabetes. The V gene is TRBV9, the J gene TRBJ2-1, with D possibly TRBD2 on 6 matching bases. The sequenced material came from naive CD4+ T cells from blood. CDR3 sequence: CASSADATRVSYNEQFF. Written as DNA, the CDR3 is TGTGCCAGCAGCGCCGACGCGACTAGAGTCTCCTACAATGAGCAGTTCTTC.